Listed here are 20 T cell receptor beta chains from one sample, sequenced in a study of blood T cell repertoires in COVID-19. TCRdb's table, derived via immunoSEQ multiplex PCR, lists solely in-frame clones and lacks some. This sample carries 300,000 to 350,000 clones, 88% of them seen once, and the ten largest clones take 1.6%. Material: peripheral blood. These receptors all come from a woman in her twenties or thirties with COVID-19, enrolled during active disease.

The chain recombines TRBV6-5 with TRBJ1-1, with a tentative D call TRBD1 (6 bases). Trimming removed 2 bases from V and 6 bases from J, with 10 bases in between. The CDR3 consists of 13 residues. Germline-derived CDR1 and CDR2 are MNHEY and SVGAGI. The CDR3 DNA reads TGTGCCAGCAGTTACAGGGACAACTCTGAAGCTTTCTTT. Residues: CASSYRDNSEAFF.

DNA of the CDR3: TGTGCCAGCAGCCTGGACTTTCAGCCCCAGCATTTT. Its translation: CASSLDFQPQHF. The rearrangement joins TRBV7-9 to TRBJ1-5, with unresolved D. The CDR3 loop spans 12 amino acids. Germline values: CDR1 SEHNR, CDR2 FQNEAQ (reference sequence). Trimming cost V 5 bases and J 6 bases, with 8 bases left between them. Full variable domain (remainder filled in from reference TRBV7-9 and TRBJ1-5): DTGVSQNPRHKITKRGQNVTFRCDPISEHNRLYWYRQTLGQGPEFLTYFQNEAQLEKSRLLSDRFSAERPKGSFSTLEIQRTEQGDSAMYLCASSLDFQPQHFGDGTRLSIL.

The chain joins TRBV6-5 to TRBJ2-3; TRBD1 aligns across 9 bases. CDR1 and CDR2 from the germline V gene are MNHEY and SVGAGI. V dropped 9 bases and J dropped 3; count of bases not matched to a gene: 4. The CDR3 is 13 amino acids. The CDR3 spells CASAGTGTDTQYF. The CDR3 nucleotides read TGTGCCAGTGCCGGGACAGGGACAGATACGCAGTATTTT.

The V gene is TRBV11-2, the J gene TRBJ1-3, with D unresolved. This CDR3 comprises 13 residues. Germline loops: CDR1 SGHAT, CDR2 FQNNGV. V was pared by 4 bases and J by 3 bases, with 7 bases between. DNA for the CDR3: TGTGCCAGCAGCTCCCTTTTTGGAAACACCATATATTTT. Residues: CASSSLFGNTIYF.

This chain uses TRBV11-3 with TRBJ2-7, with 8 bases lining up with TRBD2. CDR3 length: 16 residues. V dropped 4 bases and J dropped 5; count of bases not matched to a gene: 13. CDR1 and CDR2 (germline): SGHNT, YENEEA. The DNA of the CDR3 is TGTGCCAGCAGCTCCTATATCGGGGGGGCCGCGGACGAGCAGTACTTC. Its protein product is CASSSYIGGAADEQYF.

This chain uses TRBV6-2 or TRBV6-3 with TRBJ2-2; a weak D match, TRBD2 (5 bases). The ends were cut back, 6 bases at V and 8 bases at J, with 25 bases in the middle. CDR3 size: 17 residues. Germline V lookup: CDR1 MNHEY, CDR2 SVGEGT. The CDR3 spells CASSPRGAVPLGGELFF. The CDR3 nucleotides are TGTGCCAGCAGCCCCCGGGGTGCGGTCCCCCTAGGTGGGGAGCTGTTTTTT.

This chain joins TRBV20-1 and TRBJ2-3, with TRBD2 identical over 9 bases. The V segment lost 3 bases and the J segment 14 bases; nucleotides outside the gene matches: 6. Germline CDR1 reads DFQATT; CDR2 reads SNEGSKA (reference sequence). This CDR3 comprises 11 residues. The DNA of the CDR3 is TGCAGTGCTAGCCCCGCGGGGGGGGTGTATTTT. Its protein product is CSASPAGGVYF.

V gene TRBV7-2 combines with J gene TRBJ2-1; possibly TRBD2 for D (5 bases). The CDR3 has 14 residues. Germline CDR1 SGHTA, CDR2 FQGNSA. Trimming left V 2 bases short and J 4 bases short, with 9 bases between. The CDR3 DNA follows: TGTGCCAGCAGCTTACCCGGGATATACAATGAGCAGTTCTTC. The encoded protein is CASSLPGIYNEQFF.

The chain couples TRBV6-2 or TRBV6-3 to TRBJ1-1, with D possibly being TRBD1 (6 bases). V shed 2 bases and J shed 7 bases, with 11 bases lying between them. CDR3 length: 13 residues. Germline loops: CDR1 MNHEY, CDR2 SVGEGT. CDR3 nucleotides: TGTGCCAGCAGTTACAGGACAGCAATTGAAGCTTTCTTT. Protein sequence: CASSYRTAIEAFF.

The rearrangement joins TRBV6-1 to TRBJ2-1; D uncertain. The CDR3 is made up of 14 amino acids. V lost 2 bases, J lost 4 bases, and 9 bases lay in between. Germline CDR1 is MNHNS and CDR2 is SASEGT. The CDR3 reads CASSEIQTYNEQFF. As DNA, the CDR3 is TGTGCCAGCAGTGAAATCCAGACATACAATGAGCAGTTCTTC.

This rearrangement joins TRBV27 to TRBJ1-1, with D maybe TRBD1 (6 bases). The CDR3 runs to 15 residues. Trimming shortened V by 1 base and J by 1 base, and 10 bases separated the two germline ends. The germline CDR1 and CDR2 sequences are MNHEY and SMNVEV (reference sequence). The DNA for the CDR3 is TGTGCCAGCAGTTTATATGGGGGGGCGAACACTGAAGCTTTCTTT. Translation gives CASSLYGGANTEAFF.

The chain couples TRBV15 to TRBJ1-3; D perhaps matches TRBD1 (5 bases). Germline V gene data show CDR1 as LNHNV and CDR2 as YYDKDF (reference sequence). V lost 5 bases and J lost 0, with 14 bases in between. The CDR3 has 16 residues. The CDR3 DNA reads as TGTGCCACCAGCGCCGGGACTTATTACTCTGGAAACACCATATATTTT. It codes for CATSAGTYYSGNTIYF. Together with reference TRBV15 and TRBJ1-3, the CDR3 gives the full variable domain: DAMVIQNPRYQVTQFGKPVTLSCSQTLNHNVMYWYQQKSSQAPKLLFHYYDKDFNNEADTPDNFQSRRPNTSFCFLDIRSPGLGDTAMYLCATSAGTYYSGNTIYFGEGSWLTVV.

The chain carries TRBV6-5 and TRBJ1-3, with 7 bases lining up with TRBD1. The CDR3 contains 15 residues. The V segment lost 6 bases and the J segment 2 bases; nucleotides outside the gene matches: 7. CDR1 is MNHEY and CDR2 is SVGAGI in the germline V gene. The CDR3 DNA sequence: TGTGCCAGCAGCTTACACCAGGGGGCTGGAAACACCATATATTTT. This encodes CASSLHQGAGNTIYF.

The chain recombines TRBV5-1 with TRBJ2-3; TRBD2 agrees at 9 bases. This CDR3 contains 16 residues. V lost 0 bases, J lost 1 base, and 3 bases stayed unmatched. CDR1 and CDR2 (germline): SGHRS, YFSETQ. CDR3 sequence: CASSLEASGGTDTQYF. CDR3 bases: TGCGCCAGCAGCTTGGAAGCTAGCGGGGGCACAGATACGCAGTATTTT.

This clone was found once. DNA of the CDR3: TGTGCCAGAAGCTTGGACCACAGGCTGAACACTGAAGCTTTCTTT. This encodes CARSLDHRLNTEAFF. The V gene is TRBV5-3, the J gene TRBJ1-1; D possibly corresponds to TRBD1 (5 bases). TRBV5-3 is sorted into the ORF group, with uncertain function. The CDR3 spans 15 residues. Trimming shortened V by 0 bases and J by 0 bases, and 9 bases separated the two germline ends.

The J gene is TRBJ1-4, the V gene TRBV7-2; D gene uncertain. The CDR3 has 16 amino acids. The V end was cut by 0 bases, the J end by 1 base, with 9 bases between. The germline gives CDR1 SGHTA, CDR2 FQGNSA. The CDR3 loop reads CASSLAGFGTNEKLFF. Here the CDR3 DNA reads TGTGCCAGCAGCTTAGCCGGGTTTGGAACTAATGAAAAACTGTTTTTT.

For the CDR3, the DNA is TGCGCCAGCAGCAGACAGGGATTGGACACAGATACGCAGTATTTT. As protein: CASSRQGLDTDTQYF. The rearrangement joins TRBV4-3 to TRBJ2-3; 7 bases fit TRBD1. The CDR3 consists of 15 residues. Germline V CDR1 and CDR2: LGHNA, YSLEER. Trimming removed 5 bases from V and 2 bases from J; junction bases left unmatched: 7.

The V call is TRBV12-1, the J call TRBJ1-2; the D segment call TRBD1 is taken from the table without a DNA check. TRBV12-1 is classified as a pseudogene. CDR3 length: 15 amino acids. CDR3 in amino acids: CASSEDPDRRHGYTF. The CDR3, as DNA: TGTGCCAGCAGCGAAGACCCCGACAGGCGGCATGGCTACACCTTC.

The rearrangement joins TRBV19 to TRBJ2-1; 13 bases map to TRBD2. Per the germline V gene, CDR1 is LNHDA and CDR2 is SQIVND (reference sequence). Germline trimming cut 7 bases from V and 9 bases from J; bases unmatched to any gene: 9. The CDR3 is 15 amino acids. The CDR3 region is CASISLAGGRREQFF. The CDR3 DNA reads as TGTGCCAGTATCTCACTAGCGGGGGGGCGGCGTGAGCAGTTCTTC. Combining the CDR3 with reference TRBV19 and TRBJ2-1 gives the whole variable domain DGGITQSPKYLFRKEGQNVTLSCEQNLNHDAMYWYRQDPGQGLRLIYYSQIVNDFQKGDIAEGYSVSREKKESFPLTVTSAQKNPTAFYLCASISLAGGRREQFFGPGTRLTVL.

This sequence joins TRBV10-3 and TRBJ1-3; 7 bases match TRBD1. V lost 6 bases to trimming and J lost 2 bases; unmatched junction nucleotides: 4. The germline gives CDR1 ENHRY, CDR2 SYGVKD. The CDR3 consists of 14 residues. DNA of the CDR3: TGTGCCATCAGACCAGACAGGGCTGGAAACACCATATATTTT. This codes for CAIRPDRAGNTIYF.